Listed below are T cell receptor beta chains from one sample, sequenced in a study of cytomegalovirus exposure and HLA in healthy donors. Data came from immunoSEQ multiplex PCR; TCRdb stores just in-frame clones and leaves some out. The data contain about 170,000 clones, around 77% of them singletons. Sequencing was performed on PBMCs. All receptors derive from a female donor in good health and CMV-seronegative. Both conserved end residues are part of each CDR3. A D gene is named only where the DNA matches it firmly. Expanded clones get a size class; other rows say once, few or many, or leave the size out.

>TRBJ1-4|TRBV11-2|.|.
CASTLYRQANEKLFF
TGTGCCAGCACCCTTTATCGACAGGCTAATGAAAAACTGTTTTTT
>TRBJ1-1|TRBV19|few|.
CASSIGPLLNTEAFF
TGTGCCAGTAGTATAGGTCCCCTCCTGAACACTGAAGCTTTCTTT
>TRBJ1-1|TRBV19|.|.
CASSISQGPGTEAFF
TGTGCCAGTAGTATATCACAGGGACCGGGCACTGAAGCTTTCTTT
>TRBJ2-7|TRBV2|.|.
CASSRRQVVDEQYF
TGTGCCAGCAGTCGGAGACAGGTAGTAGACGAGCAGTACTTC
>TRBJ2-7|TRBV7-3|once|TRBD1
CASSLGTGGVGSYEQYF
TGTGCCAGCAGCCTTGGGACAGGGGGCGTAGGGTCCTACGAGCAGTACTTC
>TRBJ2-2|TRBV19|.|.
CASKPRASVAGELFF
TGTGCCAGTAAACCACGGGCTAGCGTTGCCGGGGAGCTGTTTTTT
>TRBJ2-3|TRBV7-9|.|.
CASSLERGGVTDTQYF
TGTGCCAGCAGCTTAGAAAGGGGCGGGGTTACAGATACGCAGTATTTT
>TRBJ1-6|TRBV27|.|TRBD1
CASSLYPPTGGRAPLHF
TGTGCCAGCAGTTTATACCCTCCGACAGGGGGCAGGGCACCCCTCCACTTT
>TRBJ1-1|TRBV19|.|.
CASSNSMNTEAFF
TGTGCCAGTAGTAACAGTATGAACACTGAAGCTTTCTTT
>TRBJ1-5|TRBV7-2|.|TRBD1
CASSLGGMAGGNSNQPQHF
TGTGCCAGCAGCTTAGGCGGGATGGCAGGGGGCAATAGCAATCAGCCCCAGCATTTT
>TRBJ2-5|TRBV28|.|.
CASSLYRFSGGDQETQYF
TGTGCCAGCAGTTTATACAGGTTCTCGGGTGGGGACCAAGAGACCCAGTACTTC